One sample yielded the 25 T cell receptor beta chains listed below, sequenced in a study of blood T cells in healthy people across ages. A second PCR, run for roughly 7 to 12 cycles, used a sample-barcoded 5' primer plus a J-beta primer mix. Each CDR3 protein gets one entry after TCRdb re-called the 5' RACE reads with MiXCR. The sample lists fewer than 750,000 distinct CDR3 sequences, around half seen once, with approximately 23% in the top ten. Input material: blood. All receptors derive from an older man in good health.

This rearrangement joins TRBV3-1 to TRBJ1-2, with D perhaps TRBD1 (6 bases). From germline, CDR1 is LGHDT and CDR2 YNNKEL (reference sequence). V was clipped by 5 bases and J by 7 bases, with 17 bases between them. The CDR3 spans 14 residues. CDR3 residues: CASSEVGQGPGYTF. DNA of the CDR3: TGTGCCAGCAGCGAAGTTGGCCAGGGGCCTGGCTACACCTTC.

In regard to this clonotype: Relative to the germline gene, one junction end is altered; a read error may explain this. The chain uses TRBV20-1 and TRBJ2-3; no firm D call. The CDR3 extends over 10 amino acids. In germline, CDR1 is DFQATT, CDR2 SNEGSKA (reference sequence). CDR3 residues: CSAPTVTQYF. DNA of the CDR3: TGCAGTGCGCCAACAGTTACGCAGTATTTT.

The chain combines TRBV6-6 with TRBJ2-7, with D uncertain. The J call is in doubt because the DNA end fits TRBJ2-5 better. In germline, CDR1 is MNHNY, CDR2 SVGAGI (reference sequence). The CDR3 is 14 amino acids. The CDR3 reads CASSPLPSLETQYF. Written as DNA, the CDR3 is TGTGCCAGCAGTCCCCTCCCGTCCCTTGAGACCCAGTACTTC.

V gene TRBV7-2 combines with J gene TRBJ2-7, with 14 bases matching TRBD2. V trimming: 4 bases; J trimming: 6 bases; junction bases outside the gene matches: 5. The CDR3 is made up of 15 amino acids. From germline, CDR1 is SGHTA and CDR2 FQGNSA. The CDR3 coding sequence is TGTGCCAGCAGCTGGGGACTAGCGGGAGAGAGCGAGCAGTACTTC. It translates to CASSWGLAGESEQYF.

CDR3: CASTRTGETQYF. The DNA for the CDR3 is TGTGCCAGCACAAGGACAGGGGAGACCCAGTACTTC. The chain uses TRBV7-2 and TRBJ2-5; 8 bases line up with TRBD1. The CDR3 has 12 residues. CDR1 is SGHTA, CDR2 FQGNSA, per germline. V lost 7 bases to trimming and J lost 5 bases; unmatched junction nucleotides: 3.

This clonotype turned up a few times. This rearrangement joins TRBV20-1 to TRBJ2-3, with 9 bases matching TRBD1. The CDR3 has 16 amino acids. The germline V gene has CDR1 DFQATT and CDR2 SNEGSKA (reference sequence). J lost 2 bases, V lost 3 bases, and 9 bases had no gene match. DNA for the CDR3: TGCAGTGCTAGCCCCCCACAGGGGGCCGTCACAGATACGCAGTATTTT. Protein sequence: CSASPPQGAVTDTQYF.

The V call is TRBV28, the J call TRBJ1-5; the D gene is possibly TRBD1 (5 bases). Germline CDR1 reads MDHEN; CDR2 reads SYDVKM. The V gene lost 4 bases and the J gene lost 3 bases, with 19 bases spanning the gap. This CDR3 is built from 17 residues. The CDR3 loop is CASSSFSGQGDNQPQHF. The CDR3 bases are TGTGCCAGCAGTTCTTTCTCGGGGCAAGGCGACAATCAGCCCCAGCATTTT.

This rearrangement joins TRBV12-3 or TRBV12-4 to TRBJ1-5; weak D call: TRBD1 (5 bases). Trimming shortened V by 4 bases and J by 3 bases, and 10 bases separated the two germline ends. This CDR3 spans 14 amino acids. CDR3 loop: CASSSTGLNQPQHF. The CDR3 DNA reads as TGTGCCAGCAGTTCCACAGGCCTCAATCAGCCCCAGCATTTT.

The CDR3 region is CASSLSRGYSYEQYF. CDR3 nucleotide sequence: TGTGCCAGCAGCTTAAGCCGCGGCTACTCCTACGAGCAGTACTTC. The chain combines TRBV7-2 with TRBJ2-7; D gene uncertain. The length of the CDR3 is 15 residues. Germline V gene lookup returns CDR1 SGHTA and CDR2 FQGNSA. V lost 2 bases to trimming and J lost 0 bases, with 11 bases between them.

This chain links TRBV7-2 with TRBJ2-1, with 11 bases fitting TRBD1. The CDR3 runs 19 residues. V trimming: 2 bases; J trimming: 0 bases; junction bases outside the gene matches: 9. Germline V gives CDR1 SGHTA, CDR2 FQGNSA. The CDR3 nucleotides are TGTGCCAGCAGCTTAAGGGACAGGGGGTCCCTTAGCTCCTACAATGAGCAGTTCTTC. This translates into CASSLRDRGSLSSYNEQFF.

This clonotype was seen more than once but under ten times. J is TRBJ2-1 and V is TRBV29-1; 9 nucleotides agree with TRBD2. V lost 3 bases and J lost 7; bases outside the gene matches: 7. This CDR3 comprises 14 residues. Germline-derived CDR1 and CDR2 are SQVTM and ANQGSEA. The CDR3 DNA reads as TGCAGCGTTGAGGCTAGCGGGACGGGAAATGAGCAGTTCTTC. Protein sequence: CSVEASGTGNEQFF.

The genes are TRBV7-2 and TRBJ2-4; 7 nucleotides line up with TRBD1. Germline values: CDR1 SGHTA, CDR2 FQGNSA. V shed 0 bases, J shed 2 bases, and the junction held 7 bases outside the gene matches. The CDR3 is made up of 17 amino acids. Here the CDR3 DNA reads TGTGCCAGCAGCTTAGCAGACAGGGAAGCATCCAAAAACATTCAGTACTTC. It encodes CASSLADREASKNIQYF.

The sample holds a few counts of this clonotype. V usage is TRBV4-2 and J usage is TRBJ2-7; 7 bases agree with TRBD1. J lost 4 bases, V lost 2 bases, and 8 bases had no gene match. This CDR3 comprises 15 residues. CDR1 is LGHNA, CDR2 YNFKEQ, per germline. The CDR3 DNA sequence: TGTGCCAGCAGCCAAAACAGGGGCAGGGTGTACGAGCAGTACTTC. This sequence encodes CASSQNRGRVYEQYF.

This clonotype was observed many times. This chain connects TRBV6-5 to TRBJ2-3; TRBD2 is a possible D gene (6 bases). Germline V gene lookup returns CDR1 MNHEY and CDR2 SVGAGI. V lost 4 bases to trimming and J lost 6 bases, with 8 bases between them. The length of the CDR3 is 12 residues. The CDR3 nucleotides read TGTGCCAGCAGTTCAAGCGGGGATACGCAGTATTTT. Its protein is CASSSSGDTQYF.

This clonotype has more than one count but fewer than ten. The chain couples TRBV5-1 to TRBJ2-1; 13 nucleotides match TRBD2. V dropped 4 bases and J dropped 1; count of bases not matched to a gene: 8. Germline assignment: CDR1 SGHRS and CDR2 YFSETQ. This CDR3 is 18 amino acids long. The CDR3 protein is CASSPGLAGARSYNEQFF. The CDR3 DNA follows: TGCGCCAGCAGCCCTGGACTAGCGGGAGCAAGGTCCTACAATGAGCAGTTCTTC.

This clonotype was counted a few times. V gene TRBV29-1 combines with J gene TRBJ1-2; 9 bases fit TRBD1. This CDR3 has 17 residues. Germline-derived CDR1 and CDR2 are SQVTM and ANQGSEA. V shed 3 bases and J 4 bases; nucleotides not matched to a gene: 15. The CDR3 DNA reads as TGCAGCGTTGATAAAGGGACAGGGTCCCGGGATGGCTATGGCTACACCTTC. The encoded protein is CSVDKGTGSRDGYGYTF.

This chain uses TRBV11-1 with TRBJ2-3; D remains ambiguous. CDR1 is SGHAT, CDR2 FQDESV, per germline (reference sequence). CDR3 length: 16 amino acids. Trimming pared 1 base from V and 0 bases from J, leaving 11 bases between. The CDR3 reads CASSLVGTVSTDTQYF. In DNA form, the CDR3 reads TGTGCCAGCAGCTTAGTGGGCACTGTTAGCACAGATACGCAGTATTTT.

J is TRBJ1-5 and V is TRBV20-1; 7 bases are shared with TRBD1. Germline loops: CDR1 DFQATT, CDR2 SNEGSKA (reference sequence). This CDR3 spans 16 amino acids. Trimming took 0 bases from V and 0 from J; bases not matched to a gene: 5. The CDR3 loop reads CSARDQQGNSNQPQHF. CDR3 nucleotide sequence: TGCAGTGCTAGAGACCAACAGGGGAATAGCAATCAGCCCCAGCATTTT.

This clonotype has a single count. The gene calls are TRBV15 and TRBJ2-7, with 8 bases aligning to TRBD2. The J call is doubtful: the DNA matches TRBJ2-5 better. CDR1 and CDR2 (germline): LNHNV, YYDKDF (reference sequence). The length of the CDR3 is 17 residues. The chain's CDR3 is CATSRDLLAGAQETQYF. Written as DNA, the CDR3 is TGTGCCACCAGCAGAGATCTCCTAGCGGGTGCTCAAGAGACCCAGTACTTC.

V and J are TRBV5-1 and TRBJ2-3, with D tentatively TRBD1 or TRBD2 (6 bases each). This CDR3 contains 14 residues. CDR1 and CDR2 (germline): SGHRS, YFSETQ. V gave up 0 bases and J gave up 6 bases, with 11 bases separating them. Here the CDR3 reads CASSLARGRDTQYF. The DNA of the CDR3 is TGCGCCAGCAGCTTGGCCCGGGGGCGGGATACGCAGTATTTT.

This clonotype has at least ten counts. The gene calls are TRBV29-1 and TRBJ2-1; weak D call: TRBD2 (5 bases). Trimming removed 7 bases at V and 10 bases at J, with 17 bases between. From germline, CDR1 is SQVTM and CDR2 ANQGSEA. The CDR3 totals 12 residues. CDR3 DNA: TGCAGCGGCCAGGACTTAATTCGGGAGCAGTTCTTC. Translated, it gives CSGQDLIREQFF.

V usage is TRBV2 and J usage is TRBJ1-1, with TRBD1 matching 7 bases. J lost 2 bases, V lost 6 bases, and 6 bases had no gene match. CDR1 is SNHLY and CDR2 is FYNNEI in the germline V gene. This CDR3 region has 14 residues. CDR3 in amino acids: CASRGDSDNTEAFF. As DNA, the CDR3 is TGTGCCAGCAGGGGGGACAGTGATAACACTGAAGCTTTCTTT. Full variable domain (remainder filled in from reference TRBV2 and TRBJ1-1): EPEVTQTPSHQVTQMGQEVILRCVPISNHLYFYWYRQILGQKVEFLVSFYNNEISEKSEIFDDQFSVERPDGSNFTLKIRSTKLEDSAMYFCASRGDSDNTEAFFGQGTRLTVV.

This clonotype has only a few counts. This chain connects TRBV5-5 to TRBJ2-3; unclear D gene. V was cut by 0 bases and J by 3 bases, with 8 bases left in between. CDR3 length: 14 amino acids. CDR1 and CDR2 from the germline V gene are SGHKS and YYEKEE (reference sequence). The CDR3 region is CASSLEGITDTQYF. In nucleotides, the CDR3 is TGTGCCAGCAGCTTGGAGGGCATAACAGATACGCAGTATTTT.

The chain uses TRBV5-6 and TRBJ2-5; 7 bases agree with TRBD2. The J segment lost 2 bases and the V segment lost 3 bases, leaving 7 bases of the junction unmatched. Per the germline V gene, CDR1 is SGHDT and CDR2 is YYEEEE. The CDR3 runs 15 residues. The CDR3 region is CASSYGVGGQETQYF. CDR3 DNA: TGTGCCAGCAGCTATGGGGTCGGGGGGCAAGAGACCCAGTACTTC. The full variable domain, in which reference TRBV5-6 and TRBJ2-5 provide the parts outside the CDR3, is DAGVTQSPTHLIKTRGQQVTLRCSPKSGHDTVSWYQQALGQGPQFIFQYYEEEERQRGNFPDRFSGHQFPNYSSELNVNALLLGDSALYLCASSYGVGGQETQYFGPGTRLLVL.

This clonotype was counted ten times or more. This sequence joins TRBV12-3 or TRBV12-4 and TRBJ1-5; TRBD1 is a possible D gene (6 bases). CDR3 length equals 15 residues. The V end lost 5 bases, the J end lost 2 bases, and 13 bases lay between the germline ends. CDR3 in amino acids: CASSRRQDRNQPQHF. The CDR3 DNA is TGTGCCAGCAGTCGAAGACAGGACCGCAATCAGCCCCAGCATTTT.